This T cell receptor (beta chain) was sequenced during a study of OX40 agonist ivuxolimab in advanced cancers. The repertoire was sequenced with immunoSEQ multiplex PCR; TCRdb's copy has only in-frame clones and lacks some. The table has 150,000 to 170,000 clones, approximately 94% seen once. The CDR3 covers 15 residues. The V gene end was trimmed by 10 bases and the J gene end by 0 bases; junction bases not matched to a gene: 8. Germline CDR1 and CDR2: MNHEY and SVGAGI. This specimen was CD4+ or CD8+ T cells sorted from blood, taken in a trial of the OX40 agonist ivuxolimab. This sequence joins TRBV6-5 and TRBJ1-5; 8 bases match TRBD1. This clonotype originated in an adult with an advanced solid tumor such as melanoma, head and neck, liver or kidney cancer. The CDR3, as DNA: TGTGCCACCAAGGACAGGGCATATAGCAATCAGCCCCAGCATTTT. Protein sequence: CATKDRAYSNQPQHF.